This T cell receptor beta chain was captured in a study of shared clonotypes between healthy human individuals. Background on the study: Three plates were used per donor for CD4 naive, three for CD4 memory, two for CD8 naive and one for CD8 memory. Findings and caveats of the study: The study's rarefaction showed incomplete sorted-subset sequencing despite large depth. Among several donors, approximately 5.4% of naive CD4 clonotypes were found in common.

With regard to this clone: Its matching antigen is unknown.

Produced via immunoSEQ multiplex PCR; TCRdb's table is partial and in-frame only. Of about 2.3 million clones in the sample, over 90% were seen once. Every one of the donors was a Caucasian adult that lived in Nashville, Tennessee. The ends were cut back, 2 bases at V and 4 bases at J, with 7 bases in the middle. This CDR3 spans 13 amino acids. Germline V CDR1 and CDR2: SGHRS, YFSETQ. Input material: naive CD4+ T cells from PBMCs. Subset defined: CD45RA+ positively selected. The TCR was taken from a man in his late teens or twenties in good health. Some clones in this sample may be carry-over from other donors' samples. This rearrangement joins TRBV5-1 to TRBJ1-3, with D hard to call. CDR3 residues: CASSLMGGNTIYF. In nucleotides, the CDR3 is TGCGCCAGCAGCTTAATGGGGGGAAACACCATATATTTT. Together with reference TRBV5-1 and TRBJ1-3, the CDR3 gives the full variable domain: KAGVTQTPRYLIKTRGQQVTLSCSPISGHRSVSWYQQTPGQGLQFLFEYFSETQRNKGNFPGRFSGRQFSNSRSEMNVSTLELGDSALYLCASSLMGGNTIYFGEGSWLTVV.